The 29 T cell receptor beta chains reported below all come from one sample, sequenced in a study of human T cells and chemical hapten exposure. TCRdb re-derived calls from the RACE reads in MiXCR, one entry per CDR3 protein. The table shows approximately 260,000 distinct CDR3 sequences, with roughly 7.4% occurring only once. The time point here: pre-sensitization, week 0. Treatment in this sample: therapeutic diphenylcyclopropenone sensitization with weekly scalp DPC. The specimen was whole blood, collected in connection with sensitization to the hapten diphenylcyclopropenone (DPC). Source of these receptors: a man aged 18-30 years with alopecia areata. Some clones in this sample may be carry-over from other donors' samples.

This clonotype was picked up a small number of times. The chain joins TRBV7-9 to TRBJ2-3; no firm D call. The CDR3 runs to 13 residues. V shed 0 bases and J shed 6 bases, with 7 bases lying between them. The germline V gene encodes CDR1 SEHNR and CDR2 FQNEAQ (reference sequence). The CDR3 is CASSLAMGDTQYF. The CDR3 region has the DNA TGTGCCAGCAGCTTAGCGATGGGGGATACGCAGTATTTT.

The CDR3 DNA is TGTGCCATCAGCAACTCAGGGTCTTACGAGCAGTACGTC. Protein product: CAISNSGSYEQYV. J is TRBJ2-7 and V is TRBV10-3; tentatively, D is TRBD1 (5 bases). V lost 6 bases and J lost 4, with 13 bases in between. From germline, CDR1 is ENHRY and CDR2 SYGVKD. This CDR3 region has 13 residues.

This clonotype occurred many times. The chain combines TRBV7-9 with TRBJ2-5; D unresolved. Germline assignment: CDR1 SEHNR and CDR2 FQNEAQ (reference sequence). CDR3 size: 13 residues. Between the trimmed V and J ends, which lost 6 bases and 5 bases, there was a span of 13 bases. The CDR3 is CASSPPGKETQYF. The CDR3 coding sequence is TGTGCCAGCAGTCCCCCTGGCAAGGAGACCCAGTACTTC.

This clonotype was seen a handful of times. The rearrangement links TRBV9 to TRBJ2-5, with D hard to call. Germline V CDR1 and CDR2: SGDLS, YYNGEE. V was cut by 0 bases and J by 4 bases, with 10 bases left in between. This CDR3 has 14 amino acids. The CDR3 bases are TGTGCCAGCAGCGTAGGGCCGAACGGAGAGACCCAGTACTTC. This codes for CASSVGPNGETQYF.

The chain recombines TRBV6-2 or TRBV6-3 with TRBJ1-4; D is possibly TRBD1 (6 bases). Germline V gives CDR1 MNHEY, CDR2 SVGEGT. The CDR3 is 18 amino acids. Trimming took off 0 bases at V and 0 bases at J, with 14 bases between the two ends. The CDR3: CASSYSTGKETTNEKLFF. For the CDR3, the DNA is TGTGCCAGCAGTTACTCGACAGGAAAGGAAACAACTAATGAAAAACTGTTTTTT.

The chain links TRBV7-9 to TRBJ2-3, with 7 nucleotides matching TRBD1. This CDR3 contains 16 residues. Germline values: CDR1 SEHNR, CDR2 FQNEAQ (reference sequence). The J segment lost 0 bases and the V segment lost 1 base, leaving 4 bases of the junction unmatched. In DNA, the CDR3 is TGTGCCAGCAGCTTAGTGAAGGGGGCTAGCACAGATACGCAGTATTTT. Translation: CASSLVKGASTDTQYF.

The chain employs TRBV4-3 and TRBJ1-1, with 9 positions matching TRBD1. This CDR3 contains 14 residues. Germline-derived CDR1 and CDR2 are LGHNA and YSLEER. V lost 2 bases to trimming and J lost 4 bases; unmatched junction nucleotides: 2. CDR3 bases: TGCGCCAGCAGCCAAAGGACAGGGGCCACTGAAGCTTTCTTT. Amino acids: CASSQRTGATEAFF.

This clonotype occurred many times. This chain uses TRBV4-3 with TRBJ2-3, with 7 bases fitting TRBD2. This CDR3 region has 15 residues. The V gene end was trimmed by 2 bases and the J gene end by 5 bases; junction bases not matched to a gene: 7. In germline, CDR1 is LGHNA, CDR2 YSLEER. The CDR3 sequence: CASSQMSGGEDTQYF. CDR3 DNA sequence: TGCGCCAGCAGCCAAATGAGTGGGGGGGAAGATACGCAGTATTTT.

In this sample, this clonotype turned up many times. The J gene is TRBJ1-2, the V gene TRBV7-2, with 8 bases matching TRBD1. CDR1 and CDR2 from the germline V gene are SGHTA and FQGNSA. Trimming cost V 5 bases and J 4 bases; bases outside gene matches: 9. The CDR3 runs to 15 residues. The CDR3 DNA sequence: TGTGCCAGCAGCCCAGAGACAGGGGACGGCTATGGCTACACCTTC. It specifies CASSPETGDGYGYTF. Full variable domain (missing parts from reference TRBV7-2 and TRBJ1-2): GAGVSQSPSNKVTEKGKDVELRCDPISGHTALYWYRQSLGQGLEFLIYFQGNSAPDKSGLPSDRFSAERTGGSVSTLTIQRTQQEDSAVYLCASSPETGDGYGYTFGSGTRLTVV.

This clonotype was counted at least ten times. The CDR3 DNA sequence: TGTGCCAGCAGCTTAGCAGGCAGGGACGGAGAGTATGGCTACACCTTC. Protein sequence: CASSLAGRDGEYGYTF. The chain uses TRBV7-6 and TRBJ1-2, with D tentatively TRBD1 (5 bases). The V end was cut by 0 bases, the J end by 5 bases, with 16 bases between. The CDR3 has 16 amino acids. Germline lookup yields CDR1 SGHVS and CDR2 FNYEAQ.

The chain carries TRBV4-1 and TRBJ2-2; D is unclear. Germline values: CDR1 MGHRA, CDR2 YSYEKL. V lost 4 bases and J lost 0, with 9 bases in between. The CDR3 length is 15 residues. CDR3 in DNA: TGCGCCAGCAGCCCTACCATCGCGAACACCGGGGAGCTGTTTTTT. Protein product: CASSPTIANTGELFF.

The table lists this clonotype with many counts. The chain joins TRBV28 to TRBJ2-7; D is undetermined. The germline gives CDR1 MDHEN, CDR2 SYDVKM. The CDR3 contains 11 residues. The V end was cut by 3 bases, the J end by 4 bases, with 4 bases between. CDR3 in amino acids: CASSFLYEQYF. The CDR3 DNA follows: TGTGCCAGCAGTTTTCTGTACGAGCAGTACTTC.

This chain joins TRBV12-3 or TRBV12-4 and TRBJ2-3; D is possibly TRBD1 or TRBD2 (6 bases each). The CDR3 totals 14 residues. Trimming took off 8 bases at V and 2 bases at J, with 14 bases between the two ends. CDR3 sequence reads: CASRGGLYTDTQYF. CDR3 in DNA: TGTGCCAGCCGAGGGGGGCTGTACACAGATACGCAGTATTTT.

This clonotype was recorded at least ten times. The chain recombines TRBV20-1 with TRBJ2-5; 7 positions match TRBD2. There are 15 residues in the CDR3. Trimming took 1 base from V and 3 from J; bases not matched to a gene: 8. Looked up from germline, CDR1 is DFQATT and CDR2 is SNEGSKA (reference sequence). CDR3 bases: TGCAGTGCTAGAGTATCAGCGGGGAGGAAAGAGACCCAGTACTTC. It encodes CSARVSAGRKETQYF.

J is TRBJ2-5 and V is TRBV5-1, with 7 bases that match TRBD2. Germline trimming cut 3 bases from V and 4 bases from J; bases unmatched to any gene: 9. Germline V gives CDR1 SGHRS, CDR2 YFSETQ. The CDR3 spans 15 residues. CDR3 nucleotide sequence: TGCGCCAGCAGCTATAGCGGGTCCGGGGGAGAGACCCAGTACTTC. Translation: CASSYSGSGGETQYF.

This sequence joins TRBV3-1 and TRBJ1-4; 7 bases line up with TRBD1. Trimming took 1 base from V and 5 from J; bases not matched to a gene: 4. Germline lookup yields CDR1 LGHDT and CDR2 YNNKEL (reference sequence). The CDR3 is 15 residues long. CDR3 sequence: CASSQGDRENEKLFF. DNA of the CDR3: TGTGCCAGCAGCCAAGGGGACAGAGAGAATGAAAAACTGTTTTTT. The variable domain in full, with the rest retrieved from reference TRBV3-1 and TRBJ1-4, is DTAVSQTPKYLVTQMGNDKSIKCEQNLGHDTMYWYKQDSKKFLKIMFSYNNKELIINETVPNRFSPKSPDKAHLNLHINSLELGDSAVYFCASSQGDRENEKLFFGSGTQLSVL.

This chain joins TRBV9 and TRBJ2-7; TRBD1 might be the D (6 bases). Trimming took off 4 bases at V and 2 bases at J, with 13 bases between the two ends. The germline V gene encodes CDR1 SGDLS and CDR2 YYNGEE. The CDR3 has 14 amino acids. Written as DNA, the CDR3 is TGTGCCAGCAGCCCCAGACAGGCCGCCTACGAGCAGTACTTC. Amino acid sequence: CASSPRQAAYEQYF.

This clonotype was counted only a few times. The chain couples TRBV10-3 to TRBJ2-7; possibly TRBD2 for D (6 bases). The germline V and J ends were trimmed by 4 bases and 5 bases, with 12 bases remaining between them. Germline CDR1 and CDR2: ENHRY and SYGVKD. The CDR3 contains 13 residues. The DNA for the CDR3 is TGTGCCATCAGTGTGGAGGGAGGCCACGAGCAGTACGTC. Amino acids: CAISVEGGHEQYV.

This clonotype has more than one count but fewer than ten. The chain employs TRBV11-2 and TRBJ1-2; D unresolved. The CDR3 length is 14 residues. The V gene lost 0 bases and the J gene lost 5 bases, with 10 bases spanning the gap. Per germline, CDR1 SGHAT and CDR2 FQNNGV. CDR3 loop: CASSLEVEEYGYTF. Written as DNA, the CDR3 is TGTGCCAGCAGCTTAGAAGTTGAGGAGTATGGCTACACCTTC.

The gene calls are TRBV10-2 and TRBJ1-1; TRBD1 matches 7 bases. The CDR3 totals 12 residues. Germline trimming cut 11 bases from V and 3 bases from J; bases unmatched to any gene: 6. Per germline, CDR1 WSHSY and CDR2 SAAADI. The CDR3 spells CAARTGDTEAFF. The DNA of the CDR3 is TGCGCCGCTCGAACAGGGGACACTGAAGCTTTCTTT.

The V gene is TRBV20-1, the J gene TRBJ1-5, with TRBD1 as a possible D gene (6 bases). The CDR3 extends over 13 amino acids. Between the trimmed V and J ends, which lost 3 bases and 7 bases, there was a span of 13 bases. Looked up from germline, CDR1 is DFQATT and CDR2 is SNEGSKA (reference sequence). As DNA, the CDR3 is TGCAGTGCTAGGTTTTCTGGGGGCCAGCCCCAGCATTTT. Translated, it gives CSARFSGGQPQHF.

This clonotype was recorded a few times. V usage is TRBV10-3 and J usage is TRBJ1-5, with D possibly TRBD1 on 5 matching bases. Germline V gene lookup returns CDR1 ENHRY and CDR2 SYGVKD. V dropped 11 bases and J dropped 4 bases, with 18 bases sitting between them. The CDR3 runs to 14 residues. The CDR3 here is CAVYSGTDNQPQHF. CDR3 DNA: TGTGCCGTCTACTCCGGGACTGATAATCAGCCCCAGCATTTT.

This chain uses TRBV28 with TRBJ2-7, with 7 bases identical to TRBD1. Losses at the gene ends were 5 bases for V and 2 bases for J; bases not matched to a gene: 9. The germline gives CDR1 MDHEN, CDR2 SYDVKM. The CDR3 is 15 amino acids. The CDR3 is CASSVRGTVTYEQYV. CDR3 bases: TGTGCCAGCAGTGTACGTGGGACAGTAACCTACGAGCAGTACGTC.

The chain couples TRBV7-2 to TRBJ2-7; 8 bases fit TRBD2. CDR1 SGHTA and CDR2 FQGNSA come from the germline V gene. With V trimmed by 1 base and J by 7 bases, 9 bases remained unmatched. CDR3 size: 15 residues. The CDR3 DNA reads TGTGCCAGCAGCTTAGGACTAGCGTCGTTGGTGGAGCAGTACTTC. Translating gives CASSLGLASLVEQYF.

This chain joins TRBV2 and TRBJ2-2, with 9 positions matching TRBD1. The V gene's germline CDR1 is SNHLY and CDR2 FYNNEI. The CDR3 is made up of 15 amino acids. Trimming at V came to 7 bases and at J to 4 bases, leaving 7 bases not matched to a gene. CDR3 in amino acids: CASIGQGRGTGELFF. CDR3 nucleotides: TGTGCCAGCATAGGACAGGGGAGAGGCACCGGGGAGCTGTTTTTT. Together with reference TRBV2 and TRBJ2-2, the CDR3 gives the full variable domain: EPEVTQTPSHQVTQMGQEVILRCVPISNHLYFYWYRQILGQKVEFLVSFYNNEISEKSEIFDDQFSVERPDGSNFTLKIRSTKLEDSAMYFCASIGQGRGTGELFFGEGSRLTVL.

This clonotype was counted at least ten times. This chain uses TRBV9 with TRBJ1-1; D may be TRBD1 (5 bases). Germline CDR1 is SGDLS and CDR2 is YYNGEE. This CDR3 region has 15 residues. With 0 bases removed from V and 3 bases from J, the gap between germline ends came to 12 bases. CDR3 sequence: CASSVGGQGHTEAFF. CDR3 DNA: TGTGCCAGCAGCGTAGGAGGTCAGGGACACACTGAAGCTTTCTTT.

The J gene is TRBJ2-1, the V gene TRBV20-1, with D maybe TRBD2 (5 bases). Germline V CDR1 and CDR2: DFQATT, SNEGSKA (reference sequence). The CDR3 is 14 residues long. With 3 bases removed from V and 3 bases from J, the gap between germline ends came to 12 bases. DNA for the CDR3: TGCAGTGCTAGTTTTTCTAGCCTCTACAATGAGCAGTTCTTC. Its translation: CSASFSSLYNEQFF.

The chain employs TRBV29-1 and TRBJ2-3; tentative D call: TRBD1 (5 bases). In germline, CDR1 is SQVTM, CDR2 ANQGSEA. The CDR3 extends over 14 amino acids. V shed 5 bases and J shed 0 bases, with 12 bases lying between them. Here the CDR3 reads CSVSGISSTDTQYF. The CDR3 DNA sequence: TGCAGCGTTTCAGGGATATCTAGCACAGATACGCAGTATTTT.

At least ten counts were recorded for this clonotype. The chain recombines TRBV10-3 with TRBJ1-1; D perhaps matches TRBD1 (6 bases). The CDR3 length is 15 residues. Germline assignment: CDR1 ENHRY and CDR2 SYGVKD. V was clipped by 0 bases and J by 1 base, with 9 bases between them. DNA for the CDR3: TGTGCCATCAGTGAGTCCGTCAGGGGGAACACTGAAGCTTTCTTT. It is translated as CAISESVRGNTEAFF.